The rows below give T cell receptor beta chains drawn from one sample of a study of blood T cell repertoires in COVID-19. TCRdb keeps only in-frame clones here, not all; method: immunoSEQ multiplex PCR. The sample records around 170,000 clones, roughly 90% being singletons. The sequencing input was peripheral blood. These receptors were collected from a man in his fifties or sixties with acute or convalescent COVID-19. Each CDR3 is given with its conserved first and last residue. A D gene is named only where the DNA matches it firmly. Size is omitted from some rows. Given values are once, few, many or a class for expanded clones.

>TRBD2|TRBJ2-3|-|TRBV7-3
TGTGCCAGCAGCTCGACTAGCGGCACAGATACGCAGTATTTT
CASSSTSGTDTQYF
>TRBD1|TRBJ1-2|-|TRBV30
TGTGCCTGGAGTGTCCTCGGACAGGGTAGTTTAGGCGGCTACACCTTC
CAWSVLGQGSLGGYTF
>TRBD1|TRBJ1-6|-|TRBV5-1
TGCGCCAGCAGCTTGGTTCCACGACAGGGGGCTGCTTCACCCCTCCACTTT
CASSLVPRQGAASPLHF
>-|TRBJ1-2|once|TRBV7-9
TGTGCCAGCAGCTTCTACAGGGACGGCTACACCTTC
CASSFYRDGYTF
>TRBD1|TRBJ1-4|-|TRBV5-1
TGCGCCAGCAGCTTCACAGGGGGCGAGGAAAAACTGTTTTTT
CASSFTGGEEKLFF
>-|TRBJ2-1|-|TRBV6-5
TGTGCCAGCGGGACAACTAGTTACAATGAGCAGTTCTTC
CASGTTSYNEQFF
>TRBD2|TRBJ2-3|-|TRBV10-3
TGTGCCATCAAGGGCGGGGGGTCATCTAGCACAGATACGCAGTATTTT
CAIKGGGSSSTDTQYF
>-|TRBJ2-2|-|TRBV9
TGTGCCAGCAGCTTGATAGCGAGCAACACCGGGGAGCTGTTTTTT
CASSLIASNTGELFF
>TRBD1|TRBJ2-1|-|TRBV11-3
TGTGCCAGCAGCTTACTCCCGGGACAGGGTAGGAATGAGCAGTTCTTC
CASSLLPGQGRNEQFF
>-|TRBJ1-1|once|TRBV6-5
TGTGCCAGCAGTTACACAGAGGGCACTGAAGCTTTCTTT
CASSYTEGTEAFF
>TRBD1|TRBJ1-5|-|TRBV10-1
TGCGCCAGCATTTTCGATATACGGACAGGGGGCGGTCAGCCCCAGCATTTT
CASIFDIRTGGGQPQHF
>-|TRBJ1-2|-|TRBV7-9
TGTGCCAGCAGCTTACCTCCGACAGAATACTATGGCTACACCTTC
CASSLPPTEYYGYTF
>TRBD2|TRBJ2-5|-|TRBV2
TGTGCCAGCAGGTATTCAGCGGGGGCCACCCAAGAGACCCAGTACTTC
CASRYSAGATQETQYF
>TRBD1|TRBJ1-5|-|TRBV19
TGTGCCAGTAGTGCGGCTTCAGGGGGCGTCCCTGCTTTT
CASSAASGGVPAF
>-|TRBJ1-2|-|TRBV5-1
TGCGCCAGCAGCTTGGTCGGACAAGGCTACACCTTC
CASSLVGQGYTF
>-|TRBJ2-2|-|TRBV19
TGTGCCAGTAGGGCAGGGATAATTTGGACCGGGGAGCTGTTTTTT
CASRAGIIWTGELFF
>TRBD1|TRBJ2-2|-|TRBV5-1
TGCGCCAGCAGCTCCCACTCAGGGGGCGTGAACACCGGGGAGCTGTTTTTT
CASSSHSGGVNTGELFF
>-|TRBJ2-2|-|TRBV6-5
TGTGCCAGCAATCACGGGAACACCGGGGAGCTGTTTTTT
CASNHGNTGELFF
>TRBD2|TRBJ2-3|-|TRBV4-1
TGCGCCAGCAGCCAAGATCGTCAACTAGCGGGGGCCTCTAGCACAGATACGCAGTATTTT
CASSQDRQLAGASSTDTQYF
>-|TRBJ2-2|-|TRBV19
TGTGCCAGTAGTTCGTTAGCGGCGAACACCGGGGAGCTGTTTTTT
CASSSLAANTGELFF
>TRBD2|TRBJ2-2|-|TRBV7-9
TGTGCCAGCAGCTTGGCTAGCGGGAACACCGGGGAGCTGTTTTTT
CASSLASGNTGELFF
>-|TRBJ1-3|-|TRBV6-5
TGTGCCAGCAGTTACCTCTCGGGAGGAAACACCATATATTTT
CASSYLSGGNTIYF
>-|TRBJ2-3|-|TRBV5-1
TGCGCCAGCAGTGGACTTTCCGGGCCCACAGATACGCAGTATTTT
CASSGLSGPTDTQYF
>-|TRBJ2-3|-|TRBV7-3
TGTGCCAGCAGCTTATCCGTTCTAGCCGGGGGCACAGATACGCAGTATTTT
CASSLSVLAGGTDTQYF
>-|TRBJ1-2|-|TRBV21-1
TGTGCCAGCAGCCCATCACCCCCGCAGGGGGCGAACTATGGCTACACCTTC
CASSPSPPQGANYGYTF
>-|TRBJ2-7|-|TRBV27
TGTGCCAGCAGTTTACAACAGGGCTCCTACGAGCAGTACTTC
CASSLQQGSYEQYF
>TRBD2|TRBJ2-6|-|TRBV7-2
TGTGCCAGCAGCCCTTTCGGACTAGCGGGATTTACGGGGGCCAACGTCCTGACTTTC
CASSPFGLAGFTGANVLTF
>TRBD1|TRBJ1-2|few|TRBV13
TGTGCCAGCAGCTTATCGCGGACAGGGGTAAAGAACTATGGCTACACCTTC
CASSLSRTGVKNYGYTF
>TRBD1|TRBJ1-2|once|TRBV7-2
TGTGCCAGCAGCTCCGCTACAGGGGACTATGGCTACACCTTC
CASSSATGDYGYTF
>TRBD1|TRBJ1-1|-|TRBV12-5
TGTGCTAGTGGTTTGGGGTTCAGGGGGAGCGGCACTGAAGCTTTCTTT
CASGLGFRGSGTEAFF
>-|TRBJ2-7|-|TRBV15
TGTGCCACCGGGCCGGCCCACAGGGAGCAGTACTTC
CATGPAHREQYF
>TRBD2|TRBJ2-5|-|TRBV6-1
TGTGCCAGCAGTGCCTTTCGGGGTACGGGACTGTCACGGGAGGCCCAGTACTTC
CASSAFRGTGLSREAQYF
>TRBD1|TRBJ2-5|-|TRBV2
TGTGCCAGCAGTCGGGACAGAGCCCAAGAGACCCAGTACTTC
CASSRDRAQETQYF
>-|TRBJ1-1|-|TRBV19
TGTGCCAGTAGTATTGGTCGACAGCCCGACACTGAAGCTTTCTTT
CASSIGRQPDTEAFF
>TRBD1|TRBJ1-2|-|TRBV6-5
TGTGCCAGCAGCATCGACAGGGGCTATGGCTACACCTTC
CASSIDRGYGYTF
>TRBD2|TRBJ2-7|-|TRBV30
TGTGCCTGGAGTGTACTAGCGAAAACCTACGAGCAGTACTTC
CAWSVLAKTYEQYF
>TRBD1|TRBJ1-4|-|TRBV10-3
TGTGCCATCAGTGAGCCGCACGCGACAGGGGGCGGAAAGGAAAAACTGTTTTTT
CAISEPHATGGGKEKLFF
>TRBD1|TRBJ1-2|-|TRBV4-2
TGTGCCAGCAGCCAGGGGGACAGAAGAAACTATGGCTACACCTTC
CASSQGDRRNYGYTF
>-|TRBJ1-4|-|TRBV28
TGTGCCAGCAGTCTCCCCGGGGGCGGGAGTGAAAAACTGTTTTTT
CASSLPGGGSEKLFF
>-|TRBJ1-1|-|TRBV7-9
TGTGCCAGCAGCTTAGGGTCTGCCAAGGGGACTGAAGCTTTCTTT
CASSLGSAKGTEAFF